In its sample, the clone carrying this TCR beta chain was seen a few times. This sample was taken from a study of identical twins. V was cut by 4 bases and J by 1 base, with 8 bases left in between. Germline CDR1 and CDR2: MNHEY and SMNVEV (reference sequence). CDR3 length equals 15 residues. TCRdb redid the calling of the 5' RACE reads with MiXCR, one entry per CDR3 protein. Found here are roughly 470,000 distinct CDR3 sequences, 14% of them singletons; the top ten hold about 0.94%. The data were also submitted as part of a second study, on yellow fever vaccine responses in identical twins.

This receptor was obtained from a woman aged 18-29 years in good health. The chain joins TRBV27 to TRBJ2-6; D gene ambiguous. The sequencing sample was made of CD4+ T cells sorted from blood. The CDR3 DNA reads TGTGCCAGCAGTTCGTACGGGTCTGGGGCCAACGTCCTGACTTTC. Translation: CASSSYGSGANVLTF.